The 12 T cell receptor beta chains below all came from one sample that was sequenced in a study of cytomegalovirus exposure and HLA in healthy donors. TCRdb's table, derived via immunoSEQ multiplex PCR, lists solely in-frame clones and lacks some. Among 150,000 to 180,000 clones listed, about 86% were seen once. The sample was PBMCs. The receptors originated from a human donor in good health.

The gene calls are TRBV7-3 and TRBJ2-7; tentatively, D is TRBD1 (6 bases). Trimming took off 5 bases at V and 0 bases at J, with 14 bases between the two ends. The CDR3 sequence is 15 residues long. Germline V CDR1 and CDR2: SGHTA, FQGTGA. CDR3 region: CASSKGHSSSYEQYF. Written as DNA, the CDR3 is TGTGCCAGCAGCAAGGGACACAGCAGCTCCTACGAGCAGTACTTC.

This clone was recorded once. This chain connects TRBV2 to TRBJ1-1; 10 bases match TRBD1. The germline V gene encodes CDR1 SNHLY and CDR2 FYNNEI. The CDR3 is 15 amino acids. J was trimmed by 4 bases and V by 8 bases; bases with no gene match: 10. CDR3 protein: CASVRDRGRGTEAFF. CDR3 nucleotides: TGTGCCAGCGTCCGGGACAGGGGAAGGGGCACTGAAGCTTTCTTT.

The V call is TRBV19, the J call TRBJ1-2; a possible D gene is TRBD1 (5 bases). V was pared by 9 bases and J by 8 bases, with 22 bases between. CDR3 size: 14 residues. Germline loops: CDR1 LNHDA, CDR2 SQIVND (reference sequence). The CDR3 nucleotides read TGTGCCAGCAACCGAGTAGACAGCCTTGAAGGCTACACCTTC. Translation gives CASNRVDSLEGYTF.

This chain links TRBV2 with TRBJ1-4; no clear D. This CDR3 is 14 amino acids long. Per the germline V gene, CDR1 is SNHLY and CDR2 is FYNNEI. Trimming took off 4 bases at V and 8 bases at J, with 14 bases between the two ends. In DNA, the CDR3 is TGTGCCAGCAGTGCGACCCGATCGGGAGAAAAACTGTTTTTT. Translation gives CASSATRSGEKLFF.

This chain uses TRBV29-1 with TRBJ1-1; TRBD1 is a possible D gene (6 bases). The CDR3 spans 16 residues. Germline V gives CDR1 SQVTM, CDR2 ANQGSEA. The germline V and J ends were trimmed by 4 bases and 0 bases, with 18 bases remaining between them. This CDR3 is CSVVSSLRGLNTEAFF. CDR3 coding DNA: TGCAGCGTTGTTTCCTCACTAAGGGGGTTGAACACTGAAGCTTTCTTT.

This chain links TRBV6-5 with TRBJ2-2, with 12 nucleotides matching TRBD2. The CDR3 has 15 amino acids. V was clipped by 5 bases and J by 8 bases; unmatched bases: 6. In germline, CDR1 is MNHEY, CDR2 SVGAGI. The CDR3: CASSNGLAGPGELFF. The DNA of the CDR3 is TGTGCCAGCAGTAACGGACTAGCGGGGCCTGGGGAGCTGTTTTTT.

The CDR3 here is CASSLRDRGFSYNSPLHF. CDR3 sequence (DNA): TGTGCCAGCAGCCTCCGGGACAGGGGCTTCTCCTATAATTCACCCCTCCACTTT. The V and J genes are TRBV5-6 and TRBJ1-6; 10 bases are shared with TRBD1. This CDR3 contains 18 residues. Germline V gives CDR1 SGHDT, CDR2 YYEEEE. The J segment lost 0 bases and the V segment lost 4 bases, leaving 7 bases of the junction unmatched.

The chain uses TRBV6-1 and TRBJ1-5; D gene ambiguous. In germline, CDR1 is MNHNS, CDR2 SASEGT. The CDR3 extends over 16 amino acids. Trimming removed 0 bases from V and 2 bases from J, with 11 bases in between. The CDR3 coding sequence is TGTGCCAGCAGTGAAGCGGAATCGCGGGGCAATCAGCCCCAGCATTTT. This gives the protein CASSEAESRGNQPQHF.

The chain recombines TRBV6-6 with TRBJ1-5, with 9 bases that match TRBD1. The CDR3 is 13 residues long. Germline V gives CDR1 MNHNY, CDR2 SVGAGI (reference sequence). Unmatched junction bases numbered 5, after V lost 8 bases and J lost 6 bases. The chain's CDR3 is CASGTGPSQPQHF. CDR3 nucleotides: TGTGCCAGCGGGACAGGGCCATCTCAGCCCCAGCATTTT.

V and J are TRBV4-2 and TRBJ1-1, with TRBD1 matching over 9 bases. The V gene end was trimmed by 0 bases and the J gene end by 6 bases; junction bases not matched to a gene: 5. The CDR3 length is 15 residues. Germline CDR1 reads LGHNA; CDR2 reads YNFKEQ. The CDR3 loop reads CASSQEQGASAEAFF. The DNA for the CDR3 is TGTGCCAGCAGCCAAGAACAGGGGGCTAGCGCTGAAGCTTTCTTT.

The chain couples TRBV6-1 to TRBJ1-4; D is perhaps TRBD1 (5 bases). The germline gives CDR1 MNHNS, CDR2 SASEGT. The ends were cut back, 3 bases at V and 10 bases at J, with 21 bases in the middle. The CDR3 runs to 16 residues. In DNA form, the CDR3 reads TGTGCCAGCAGTGAGAGTTGGACAACCCCACGCGGAAAACTGTTTTTT. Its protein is CASSESWTTPRGKLFF.

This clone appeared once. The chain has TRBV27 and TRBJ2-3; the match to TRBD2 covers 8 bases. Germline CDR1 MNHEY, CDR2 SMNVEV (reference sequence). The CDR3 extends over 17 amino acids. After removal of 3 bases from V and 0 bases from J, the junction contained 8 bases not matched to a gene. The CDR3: CASSFRGGSASTDTQYF. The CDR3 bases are TGTGCCAGCAGTTTCCGGGGGGGCTCGGCGAGCACAGATACGCAGTATTTT.